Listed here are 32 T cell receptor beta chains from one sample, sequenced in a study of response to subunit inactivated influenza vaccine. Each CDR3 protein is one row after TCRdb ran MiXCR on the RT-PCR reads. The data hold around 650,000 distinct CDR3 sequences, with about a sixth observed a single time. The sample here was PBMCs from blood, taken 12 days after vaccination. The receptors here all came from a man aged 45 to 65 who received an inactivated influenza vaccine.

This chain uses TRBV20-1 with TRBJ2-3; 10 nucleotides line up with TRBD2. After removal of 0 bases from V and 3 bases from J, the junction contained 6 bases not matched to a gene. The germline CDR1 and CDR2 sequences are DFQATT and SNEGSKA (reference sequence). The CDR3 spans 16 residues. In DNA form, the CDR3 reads TGCAGTGCTAGAGATCCAGCGGGAGGGCCGACAGATACGCAGTATTTT. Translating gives CSARDPAGGPTDTQYF.

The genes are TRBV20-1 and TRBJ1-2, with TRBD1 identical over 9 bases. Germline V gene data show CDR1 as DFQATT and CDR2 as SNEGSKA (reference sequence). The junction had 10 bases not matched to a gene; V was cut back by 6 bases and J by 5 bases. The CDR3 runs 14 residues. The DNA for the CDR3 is TGCAGTGCCCAACTTCCGGGACAGGGTTATGGCTACACCTTC. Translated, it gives CSAQLPGQGYGYTF.

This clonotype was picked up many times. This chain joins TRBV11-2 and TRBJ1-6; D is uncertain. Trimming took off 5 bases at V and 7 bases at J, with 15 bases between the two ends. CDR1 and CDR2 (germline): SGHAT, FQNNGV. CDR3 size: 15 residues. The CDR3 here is CASSPSGRRNSPLHF. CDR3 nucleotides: TGTGCCAGCAGCCCCTCGGGGAGACGGAATTCACCCCTCCACTTT.

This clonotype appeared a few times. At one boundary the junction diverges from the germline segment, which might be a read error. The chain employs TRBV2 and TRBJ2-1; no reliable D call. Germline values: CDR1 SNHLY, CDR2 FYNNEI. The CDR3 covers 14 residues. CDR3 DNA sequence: TGTGCCAGCCGTGACAACCTCAGACGCAATGAGCAGTTCTTC. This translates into CASRDNLRRNEQFF.

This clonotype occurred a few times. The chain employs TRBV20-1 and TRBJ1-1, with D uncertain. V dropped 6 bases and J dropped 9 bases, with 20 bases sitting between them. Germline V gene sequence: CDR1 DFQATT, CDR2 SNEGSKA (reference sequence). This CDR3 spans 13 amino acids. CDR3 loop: CSASLASRLKAFF. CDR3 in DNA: TGCAGTGCATCGCTTGCCTCCAGACTCAAAGCTTTCTTT.

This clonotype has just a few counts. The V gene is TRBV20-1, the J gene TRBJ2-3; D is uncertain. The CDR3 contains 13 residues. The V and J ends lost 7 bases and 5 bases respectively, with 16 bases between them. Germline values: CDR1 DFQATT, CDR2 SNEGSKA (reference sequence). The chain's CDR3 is CSVTTDWVDTQYF. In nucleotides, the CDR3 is TGCAGTGTCACGACTGATTGGGTAGATACGCAGTATTTT.

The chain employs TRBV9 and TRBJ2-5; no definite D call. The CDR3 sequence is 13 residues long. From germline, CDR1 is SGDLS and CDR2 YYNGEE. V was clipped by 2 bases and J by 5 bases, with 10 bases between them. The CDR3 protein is CASSVGGRETQYF. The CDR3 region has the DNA TGTGCCAGCAGCGTTGGTGGTAGGGAGACCCAGTACTTC. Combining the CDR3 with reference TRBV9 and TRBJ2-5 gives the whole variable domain DSGVTQTPKHLITATGQRVTLRCSPRSGDLSVYWYQQSLDQGLQFLIQYYNGEERAKGNILERFSAQQFPDLHSELNLSSLELGDSALYFCASSVGGRETQYFGPGTRLLVL.

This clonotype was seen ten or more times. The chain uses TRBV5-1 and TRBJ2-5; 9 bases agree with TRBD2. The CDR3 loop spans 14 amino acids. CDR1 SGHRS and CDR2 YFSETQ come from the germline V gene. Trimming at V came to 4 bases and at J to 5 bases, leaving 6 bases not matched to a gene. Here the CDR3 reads CASSVGLASETQYF. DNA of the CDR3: TGCGCCAGCAGCGTAGGACTAGCGTCGGAGACCCAGTACTTC. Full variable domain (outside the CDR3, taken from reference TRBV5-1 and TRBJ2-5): KAGVTQTPRYLIKTRGQQVTLSCSPISGHRSVSWYQQTPGQGLQFLFEYFSETQRNKGNFPGRFSGRQFSNSRSEMNVSTLELGDSALYLCASSVGLASETQYFGPGTRLLVL.

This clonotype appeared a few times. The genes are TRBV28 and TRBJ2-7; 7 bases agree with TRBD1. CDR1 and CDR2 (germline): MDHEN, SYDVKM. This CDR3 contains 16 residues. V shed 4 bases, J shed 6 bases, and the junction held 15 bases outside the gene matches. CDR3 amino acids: CASSSPRAGQALEQYF. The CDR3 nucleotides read TGTGCCAGCAGTTCCCCCCGCGCCGGACAGGCTCTCGAGCAGTACTTC.

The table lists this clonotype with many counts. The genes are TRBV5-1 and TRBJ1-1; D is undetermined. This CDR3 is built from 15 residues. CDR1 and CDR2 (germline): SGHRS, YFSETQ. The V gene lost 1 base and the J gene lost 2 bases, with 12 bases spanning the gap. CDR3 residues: CASSLKVFGNTEAFF. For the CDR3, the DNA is TGCGCCAGCAGCTTGAAGGTTTTCGGAAACACTGAAGCTTTCTTT. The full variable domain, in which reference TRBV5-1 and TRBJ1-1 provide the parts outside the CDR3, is KAGVTQTPRYLIKTRGQQVTLSCSPISGHRSVSWYQQTPGQGLQFLFEYFSETQRNKGNFPGRFSGRQFSNSRSEMNVSTLELGDSALYLCASSLKVFGNTEAFFGQGTRLTVV.

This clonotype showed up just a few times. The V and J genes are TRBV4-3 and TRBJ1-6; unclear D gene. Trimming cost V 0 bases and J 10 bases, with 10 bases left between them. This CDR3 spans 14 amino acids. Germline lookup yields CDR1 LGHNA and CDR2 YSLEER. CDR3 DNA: TGCGCCAGCAGCCAAGACAGGTTCATCTCACCCCTCCACTTT. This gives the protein CASSQDRFISPLHF.

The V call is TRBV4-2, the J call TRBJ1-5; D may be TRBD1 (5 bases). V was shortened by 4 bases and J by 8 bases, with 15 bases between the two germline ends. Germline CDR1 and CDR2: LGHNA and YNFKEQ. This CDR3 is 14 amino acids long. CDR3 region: CASSRGTEVEPQHF. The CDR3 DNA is TGTGCCAGCAGCCGGGGGACTGAGGTTGAGCCCCAGCATTTT.

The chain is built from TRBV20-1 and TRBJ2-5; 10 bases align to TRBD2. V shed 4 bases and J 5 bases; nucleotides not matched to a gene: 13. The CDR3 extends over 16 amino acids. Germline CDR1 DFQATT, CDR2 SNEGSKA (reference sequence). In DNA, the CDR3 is TGCAGTGCTAACCCGACGGCTAGCGGGAGAGGCGAGACCCAGTACTTC. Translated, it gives CSANPTASGRGETQYF.

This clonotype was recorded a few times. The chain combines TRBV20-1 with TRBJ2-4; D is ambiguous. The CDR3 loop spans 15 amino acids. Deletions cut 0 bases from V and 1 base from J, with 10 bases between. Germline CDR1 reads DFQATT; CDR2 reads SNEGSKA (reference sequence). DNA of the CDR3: TGCAGTGCTAGAGATGGTCGAATGGCCAAAAACATTCAGTACTTC. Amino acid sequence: CSARDGRMAKNIQYF.

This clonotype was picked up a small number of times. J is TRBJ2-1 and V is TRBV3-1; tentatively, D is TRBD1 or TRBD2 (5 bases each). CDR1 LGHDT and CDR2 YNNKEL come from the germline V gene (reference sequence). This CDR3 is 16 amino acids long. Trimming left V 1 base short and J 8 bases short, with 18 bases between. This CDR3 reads CASSQGQPSGMDEQFF. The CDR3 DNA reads TGTGCCAGCAGCCAAGGACAGCCCTCCGGGATGGATGAGCAGTTCTTC.

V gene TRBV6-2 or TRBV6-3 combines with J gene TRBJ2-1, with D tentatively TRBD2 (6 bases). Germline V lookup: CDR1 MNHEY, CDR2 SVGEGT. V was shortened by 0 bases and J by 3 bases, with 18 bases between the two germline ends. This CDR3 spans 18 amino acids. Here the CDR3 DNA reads TGTGCCAGCAGTTACTCGTCTTCTGGGACTCTCAACTACAATGAGCAGTTCTTC. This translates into CASSYSSSGTLNYNEQFF.

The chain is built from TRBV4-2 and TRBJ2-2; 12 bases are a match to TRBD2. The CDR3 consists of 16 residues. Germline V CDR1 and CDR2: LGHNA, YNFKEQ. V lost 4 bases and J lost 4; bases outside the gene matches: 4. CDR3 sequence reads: CASSRLAGALTGELFF. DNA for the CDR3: TGTGCCAGCAGCCGACTAGCGGGGGCCCTCACCGGGGAGCTGTTTTTT.

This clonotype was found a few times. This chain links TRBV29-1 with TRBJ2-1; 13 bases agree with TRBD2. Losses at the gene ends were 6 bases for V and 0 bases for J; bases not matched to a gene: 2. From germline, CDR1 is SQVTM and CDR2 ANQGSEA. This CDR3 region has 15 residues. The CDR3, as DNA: TGCAGCGTCGGGACTAGCGGGACCTCCTACAATGAGCAGTTCTTC. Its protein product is CSVGTSGTSYNEQFF.

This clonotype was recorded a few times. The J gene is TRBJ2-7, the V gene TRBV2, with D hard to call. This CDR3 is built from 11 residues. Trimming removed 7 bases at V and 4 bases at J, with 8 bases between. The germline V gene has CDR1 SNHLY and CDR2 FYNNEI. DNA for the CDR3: TGTGCCAGCAAGCCCCTTTACGAGCAGTACTTC. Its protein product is CASKPLYEQYF.

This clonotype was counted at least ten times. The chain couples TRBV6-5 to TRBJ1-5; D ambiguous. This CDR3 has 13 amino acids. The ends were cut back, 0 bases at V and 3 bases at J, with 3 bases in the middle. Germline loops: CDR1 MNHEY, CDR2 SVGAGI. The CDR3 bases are TGTGCCAGCAGTTACTCGATCAATCAGCCCCAGCATTTT. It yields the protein CASSYSINQPQHF.

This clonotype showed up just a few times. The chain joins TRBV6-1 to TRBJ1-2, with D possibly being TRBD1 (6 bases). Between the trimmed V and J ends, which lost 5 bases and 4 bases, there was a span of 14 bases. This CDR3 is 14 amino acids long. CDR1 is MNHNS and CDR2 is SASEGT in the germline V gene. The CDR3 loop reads CASSQDSFFYGYTF. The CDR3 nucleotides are TGTGCCAGCAGTCAGGACAGTTTTTTCTATGGCTACACCTTC.

Written as DNA, the CDR3 is TGCGCCAGCAGCCCCTATACTAGCGGAGTATACAATGAGCAGTTCTTC. The encoded protein is CASSPYTSGVYNEQFF. The chain carries TRBV4-3 and TRBJ2-1, with TRBD2 matching over 8 bases. With V trimmed by 4 bases and J by 4 bases, 9 bases remained unmatched. Germline V CDR1 and CDR2: LGHNA, YSLEER. This CDR3 contains 16 residues.

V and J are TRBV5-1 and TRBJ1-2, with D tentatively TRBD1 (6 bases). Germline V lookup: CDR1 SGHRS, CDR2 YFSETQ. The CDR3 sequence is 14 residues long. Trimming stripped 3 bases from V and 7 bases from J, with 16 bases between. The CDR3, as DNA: TGCGCCAGCAGCTCACTACAGGGTTCGGTTGGCTACACCTTC. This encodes CASSSLQGSVGYTF.

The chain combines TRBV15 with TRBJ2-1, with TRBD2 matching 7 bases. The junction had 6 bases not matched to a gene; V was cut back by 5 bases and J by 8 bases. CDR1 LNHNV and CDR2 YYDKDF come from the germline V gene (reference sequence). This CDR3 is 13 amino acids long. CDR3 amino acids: CATSLRLADEQFF. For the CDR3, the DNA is TGTGCCACCAGCCTTCGACTAGCTGATGAGCAGTTCTTC.

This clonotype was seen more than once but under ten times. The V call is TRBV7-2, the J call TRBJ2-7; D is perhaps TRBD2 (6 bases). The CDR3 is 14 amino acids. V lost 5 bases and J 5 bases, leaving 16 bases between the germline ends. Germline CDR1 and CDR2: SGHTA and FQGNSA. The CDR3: CASSQSRLANEQYF. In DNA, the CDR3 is TGTGCCAGCAGCCAGTCGCGGCTAGCGAACGAGCAGTACTTC.

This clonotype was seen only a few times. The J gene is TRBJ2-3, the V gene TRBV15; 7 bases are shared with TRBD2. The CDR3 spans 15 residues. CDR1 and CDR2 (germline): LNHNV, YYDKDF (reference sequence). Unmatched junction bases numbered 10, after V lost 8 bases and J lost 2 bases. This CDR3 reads CATVDGGRSTDTQYF. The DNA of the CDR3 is TGTGCCACCGTGGATGGCGGGAGATCCACAGATACGCAGTATTTT.

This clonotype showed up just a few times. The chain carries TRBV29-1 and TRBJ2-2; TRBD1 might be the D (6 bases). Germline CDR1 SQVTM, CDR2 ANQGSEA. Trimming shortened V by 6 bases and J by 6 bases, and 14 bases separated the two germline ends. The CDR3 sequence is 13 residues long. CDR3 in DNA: TGCAGCGTGGCTACAGGGTCGGCCGGGGAGCTGTTTTTT. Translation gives CSVATGSAGELFF.

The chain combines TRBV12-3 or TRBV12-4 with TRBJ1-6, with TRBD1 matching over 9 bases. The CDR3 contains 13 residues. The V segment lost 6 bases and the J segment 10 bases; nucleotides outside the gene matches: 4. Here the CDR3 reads CASRQGARSPLHF. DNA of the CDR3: TGTGCCAGCAGACAGGGGGCGCGCTCACCCCTCCACTTT.

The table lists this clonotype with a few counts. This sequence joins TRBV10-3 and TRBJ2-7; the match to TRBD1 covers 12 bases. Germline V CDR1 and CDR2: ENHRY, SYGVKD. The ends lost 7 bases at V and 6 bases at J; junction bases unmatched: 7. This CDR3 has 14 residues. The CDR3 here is CAIKGQGAQVEQYF. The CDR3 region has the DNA TGTGCCATCAAGGGACAGGGGGCGCAGGTCGAGCAGTACTTC.

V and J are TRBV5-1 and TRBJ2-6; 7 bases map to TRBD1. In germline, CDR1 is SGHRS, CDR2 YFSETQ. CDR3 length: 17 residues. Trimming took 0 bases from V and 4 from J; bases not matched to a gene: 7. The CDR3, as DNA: TGCGCCAGCAGCTTGGAAGTCACAGGGGTGGGGGCCAACGTCCTGACTTTC. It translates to CASSLEVTGVGANVLTF.

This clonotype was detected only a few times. In DNA form, the CDR3 reads TGTGCCAGCAGTATGTACAGGGGGCCAAGCTCTGGGGCCAACGTCCTGACTTTC. This sequence encodes CASSMYRGPSSGANVLTF. V gene TRBV12-3 or TRBV12-4 combines with J gene TRBJ2-6; TRBD1 agrees at 9 bases. The ends lost 5 bases at V and 0 bases at J; junction bases unmatched: 8. The CDR3 extends over 18 amino acids.

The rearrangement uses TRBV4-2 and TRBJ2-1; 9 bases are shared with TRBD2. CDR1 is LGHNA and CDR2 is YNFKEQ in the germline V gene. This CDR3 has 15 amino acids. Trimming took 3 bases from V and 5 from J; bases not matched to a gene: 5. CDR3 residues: CASSHFLAGDNEQFF. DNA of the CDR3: TGTGCCAGCAGCCACTTTTTAGCGGGGGACAATGAGCAGTTCTTC.